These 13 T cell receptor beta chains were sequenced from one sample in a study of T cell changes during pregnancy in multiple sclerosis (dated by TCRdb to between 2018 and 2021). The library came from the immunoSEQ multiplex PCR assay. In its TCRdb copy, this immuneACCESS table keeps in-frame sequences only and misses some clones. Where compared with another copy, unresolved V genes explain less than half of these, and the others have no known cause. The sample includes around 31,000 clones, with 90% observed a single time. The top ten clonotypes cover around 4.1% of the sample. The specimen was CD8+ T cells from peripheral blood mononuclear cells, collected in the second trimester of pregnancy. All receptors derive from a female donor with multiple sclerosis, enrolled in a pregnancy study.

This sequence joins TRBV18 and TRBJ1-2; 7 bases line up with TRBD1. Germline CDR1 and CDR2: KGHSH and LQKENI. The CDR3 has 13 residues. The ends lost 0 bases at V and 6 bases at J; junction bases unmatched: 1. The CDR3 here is CASSPPGGDGYTF. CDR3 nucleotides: TGTGCCAGCTCACCACCAGGGGGCGATGGCTACACCTTC.

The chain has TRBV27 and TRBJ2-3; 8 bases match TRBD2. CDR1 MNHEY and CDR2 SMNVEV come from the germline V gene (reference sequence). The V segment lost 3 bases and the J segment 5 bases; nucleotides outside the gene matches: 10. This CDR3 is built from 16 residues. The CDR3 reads CASSLSGRASGDTQYF. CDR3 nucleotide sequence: TGTGCCAGCAGTTTGTCCGGGAGGGCCAGCGGAGATACGCAGTATTTT.

CDR3 in DNA: TGCAGCGTTGAAATTGTGGGGGCGGGTAGCTCCTACGAGCAGTACTTC. Its protein product is CSVEIVGAGSSYEQYF. V is TRBV29-1 and J is TRBJ2-7; tentatively, D is TRBD1 (6 bases). The CDR3 totals 16 residues. The germline CDR1 and CDR2 sequences are SQVTM and ANQGSEA. Trimming pared 2 bases from V and 0 bases from J, leaving 17 bases between.

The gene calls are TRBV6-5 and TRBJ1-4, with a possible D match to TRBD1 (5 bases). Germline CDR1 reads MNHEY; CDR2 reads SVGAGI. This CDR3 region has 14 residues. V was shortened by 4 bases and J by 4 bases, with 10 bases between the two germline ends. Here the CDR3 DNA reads TGTGCCAGCAGTTTATGGCAGGGTAATGAAAAACTGTTTTTT. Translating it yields CASSLWQGNEKLFF.

DNA for the CDR3: TGTGCCTGGATCCCTCTGGCTAGCGGGAGGGCCTACGAGCAGTACTTC. Translated, it gives CAWIPLASGRAYEQYF. The rearrangement joins TRBV30 to TRBJ2-7; 12 positions match TRBD2. This CDR3 has 16 residues. V lost 4 bases and J lost 2; bases outside the gene matches: 9. From germline, CDR1 is GTSNPN and CDR2 SVGIG (reference sequence).

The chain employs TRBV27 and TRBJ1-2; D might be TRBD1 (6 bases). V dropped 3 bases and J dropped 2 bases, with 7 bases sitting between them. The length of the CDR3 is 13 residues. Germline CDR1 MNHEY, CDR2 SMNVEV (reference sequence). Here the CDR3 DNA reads TGTGCCAGCAGTTTTACAGGGAACTATGGCTACACCTTC. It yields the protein CASSFTGNYGYTF.

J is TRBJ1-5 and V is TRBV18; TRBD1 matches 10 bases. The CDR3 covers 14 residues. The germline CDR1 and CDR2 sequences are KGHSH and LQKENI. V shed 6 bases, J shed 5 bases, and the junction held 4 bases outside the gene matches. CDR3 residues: CASSPDRGHQPQHF. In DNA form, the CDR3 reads TGTGCCAGCTCCCCTGACAGGGGGCATCAGCCCCAGCATTTT.

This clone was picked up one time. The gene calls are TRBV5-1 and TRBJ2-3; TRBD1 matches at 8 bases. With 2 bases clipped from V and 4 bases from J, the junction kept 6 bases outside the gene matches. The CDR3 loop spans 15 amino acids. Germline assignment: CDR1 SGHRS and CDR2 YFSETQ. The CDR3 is CASSFGQGWPDTQYF. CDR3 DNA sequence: TGCGCCAGCAGCTTTGGACAGGGATGGCCAGATACGCAGTATTTT.

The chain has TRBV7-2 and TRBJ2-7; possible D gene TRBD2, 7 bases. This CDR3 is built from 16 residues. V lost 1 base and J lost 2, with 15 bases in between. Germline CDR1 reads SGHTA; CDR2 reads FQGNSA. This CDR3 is CASSLVGGAHPYEQYF. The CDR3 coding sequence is TGTGCCAGCAGCTTAGTTGGGGGGGCACACCCCTACGAGCAGTACTTC.

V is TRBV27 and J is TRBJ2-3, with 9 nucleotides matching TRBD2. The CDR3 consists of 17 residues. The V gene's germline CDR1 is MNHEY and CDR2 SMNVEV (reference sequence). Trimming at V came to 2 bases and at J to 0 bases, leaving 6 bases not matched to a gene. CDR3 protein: CASSLEASGTSTDTQYF. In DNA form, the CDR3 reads TGTGCCAGCAGTTTAGAGGCTAGCGGGACTAGCACAGATACGCAGTATTTT.

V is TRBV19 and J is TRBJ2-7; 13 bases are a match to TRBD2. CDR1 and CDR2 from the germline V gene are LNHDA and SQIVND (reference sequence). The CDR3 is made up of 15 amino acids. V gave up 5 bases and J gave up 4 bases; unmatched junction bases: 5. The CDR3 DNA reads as TGTGCCAGTAGTGTCGGGACTAGCGGGATTTACGAGCAGTACTTC. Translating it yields CASSVGTSGIYEQYF.

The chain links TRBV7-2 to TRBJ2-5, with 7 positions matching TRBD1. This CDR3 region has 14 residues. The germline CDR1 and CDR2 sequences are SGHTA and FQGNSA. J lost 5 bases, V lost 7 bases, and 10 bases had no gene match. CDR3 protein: CASTTTGFKETQYF. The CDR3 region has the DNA TGTGCCAGCACCACGACAGGGTTTAAGGAGACCCAGTACTTC. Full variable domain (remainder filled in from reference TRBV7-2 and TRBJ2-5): GAGVSQSPSNKVTEKGKDVELRCDPISGHTALYWYRQSLGQGLEFLIYFQGNSAPDKSGLPSDRFSAERTGGSVSTLTIQRTQQEDSAVYLCASTTTGFKETQYFGPGTRLLVL.

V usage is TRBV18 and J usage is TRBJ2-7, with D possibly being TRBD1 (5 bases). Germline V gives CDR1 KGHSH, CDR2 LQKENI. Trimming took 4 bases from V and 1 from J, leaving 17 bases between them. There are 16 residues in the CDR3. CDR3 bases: TGTGCCAGCTCACTCCACGTGGGGCCTCCGTCCTACGAGCAGTACTTC. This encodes CASSLHVGPPSYEQYF.